Listed here is a single T cell receptor (beta chain). No antigen is known for it. This specimen comes from a study of vaccination and CD4 T cells after COVID-19. In the study overall: Sampling after COVID took place at a median of around 91 days (range 35 to 161) following diagnosis. For control cultures, the treatment was a CEFX pool, an HIV-1 Nef pool, or no peptide.

The Oncomine TCR Beta short-read assay was what sequenced the DNA obtained from cultured CD4+ T cells. MiXCR, run by TCRdb on the PCR reads, gives a single entry per CDR3 protein. The sample carries 12,000 to 15,000 distinct CDR3 sequences, about a third recorded once. This CDR3 contains 15 residues. Trimming took 6 bases from V and 3 from J; bases not matched to a gene: 8. Germline loops: CDR1 MDHEN, CDR2 SYDVKM. Noted treatment: approximately nine-day PBMC culture with coronavirus spike peptide pools or control peptides (ViraFEST assay). Before TCRs were sequenced, ViraFEST expanded antigen-specific T cells with peptide pools.

Sequenced sample: cultured CD4+ T cells from blood. The TCR sequence derives from a human donor with COVID-19. This chain joins TRBV28 and TRBJ2-5; 9 nucleotides agree with TRBD1. The CDR3 DNA is TGTGCCAGCAGCGAACCGGGACAGGGAAAAGAGACCCAGTACTTC. It codes for CASSEPGQGKETQYF.